This T cell receptor (beta chain) was retrieved from a study of CD8 T cells in ankylosing spondylitis. Study-level findings and limits: Made up of about eight highly homologous variants, a TCR beta motif appeared characteristic of ankylosing spondylitis blood. Some motif variants had been reported before (in reactive arthritis synovial fluid and blood).

TCRdb processed the 5' RACE reads anew with MiXCR; each CDR3 protein has one entry. The profile shows 670,000 or so distinct CDR3 sequences, around 17% of them singletons. Turning to this clonotype: The antigen is undetermined.

Between the trimmed V and J ends, which lost 5 bases and 5 bases, there was a span of 13 bases. CDR1 and CDR2 from the germline V gene are SGHAT and FQNNGV. The CDR3 is made up of 14 amino acids. The sequencing input was blood, either unsorted or a sorted T cell fraction (not recorded which). This TCR derives from a male donor with ankylosing spondylitis. J is TRBJ2-1 and V is TRBV11-2; D may be TRBD1 (6 bases). The CDR3 reads CASSPPGANNEQFF. CDR3 bases: TGTGCCAGCAGCCCCCCAGGGGCCAACAATGAGCAGTTCTTC.